The entry below gives a single T cell receptor (beta chain) sequence along with its context. The V end was cut by 3 bases, the J end by 8 bases, with 10 bases between. CDR1 SGHAT and CDR2 FQNNGV come from the germline V gene. The CDR3 has 13 residues. The entry originates in a study of CD4 T cells in relation to SARS-CoV-2 and coronaviruses. Naive and memory CD4+ T cell DNA was deep-sequenced without culture. TCRdb's copy holds only in-frame clones and misses some; the assay was immunoSEQ multiplex PCR. The sample shows approximately 70,000 clones, over 90% of them seen only once. Unexposed donor CD4+ T cells date from about 2011-2019, before the COVID-19 pandemic. Cryopreserved PBMCs were CD4-enriched, then split into naive and memory cells.

The specimen sequenced was naive CD4+ T cells from PBMCs. Subset of the sample: naive CD4+ T cells isolated by negative enrichment. This sequence originates from a human donor in good health. This chain uses TRBV11-2 with TRBJ1-4; D is unresolved. CDR3 protein: CASSLLGGEKLFF. The CDR3, as DNA: TGTGCCAGCAGCTTGCTGGGAGGCGAAAAACTGTTTTTT. The full variable domain, rest sourced from reference TRBV11-2 and TRBJ1-4, is EAGVAQSPRYKIIEKRQSVAFWCNPISGHATLYWYQQILGQGPKLLIQFQNNGVVDDSQLPKDRFSAERLKGVDSTLKIQPAKLEDSAVYLCASSLLGGEKLFFGSGTQLSVL.